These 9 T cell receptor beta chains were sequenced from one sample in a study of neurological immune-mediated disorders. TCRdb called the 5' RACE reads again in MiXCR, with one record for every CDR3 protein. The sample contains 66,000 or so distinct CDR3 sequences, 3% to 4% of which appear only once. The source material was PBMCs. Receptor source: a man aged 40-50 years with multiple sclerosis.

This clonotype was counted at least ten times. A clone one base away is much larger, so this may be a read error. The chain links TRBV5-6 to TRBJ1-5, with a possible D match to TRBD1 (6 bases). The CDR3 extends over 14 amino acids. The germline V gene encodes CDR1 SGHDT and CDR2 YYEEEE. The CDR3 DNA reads TGTGTCAGCAGCGGCGGGACACTTAATCAGCCCCAGCATTTT. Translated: CVSSGGTLNQPQHF.

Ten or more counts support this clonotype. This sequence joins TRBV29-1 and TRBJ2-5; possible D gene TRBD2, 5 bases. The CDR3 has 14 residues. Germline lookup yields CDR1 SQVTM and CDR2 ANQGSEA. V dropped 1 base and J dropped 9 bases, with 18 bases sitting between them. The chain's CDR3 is CSVEGRDALSAQYF. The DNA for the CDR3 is TGCAGCGTTGAAGGACGGGATGCATTATCGGCCCAGTACTTC.

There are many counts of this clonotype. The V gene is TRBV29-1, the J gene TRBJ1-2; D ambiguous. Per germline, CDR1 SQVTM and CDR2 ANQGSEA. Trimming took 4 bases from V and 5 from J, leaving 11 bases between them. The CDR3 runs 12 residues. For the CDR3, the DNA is TGCAGCGTTGTGAATTATGGTTATGGCTACACCTTC. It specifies CSVVNYGYGYTF.

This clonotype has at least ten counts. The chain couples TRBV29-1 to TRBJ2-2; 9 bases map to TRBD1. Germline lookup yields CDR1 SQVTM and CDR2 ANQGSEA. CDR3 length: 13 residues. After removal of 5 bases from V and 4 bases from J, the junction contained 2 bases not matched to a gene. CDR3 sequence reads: CSVNRGRTGELFF. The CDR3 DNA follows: TGCAGCGTTAACAGGGGGCGCACCGGGGAGCTGTTTTTT.

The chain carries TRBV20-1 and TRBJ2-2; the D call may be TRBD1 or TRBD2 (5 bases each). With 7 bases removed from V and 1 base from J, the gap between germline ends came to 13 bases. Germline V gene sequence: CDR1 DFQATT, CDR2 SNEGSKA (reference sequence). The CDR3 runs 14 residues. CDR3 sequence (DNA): TGCAGTGTCTCGGGACCGAAGAACACCGGGGAGCTGTTTTTT. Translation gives CSVSGPKNTGELFF.

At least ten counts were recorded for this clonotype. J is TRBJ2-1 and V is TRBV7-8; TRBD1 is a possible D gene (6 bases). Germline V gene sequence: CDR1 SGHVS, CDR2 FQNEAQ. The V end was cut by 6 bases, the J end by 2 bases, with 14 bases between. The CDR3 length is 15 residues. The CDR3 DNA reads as TGTGCCAGCAGGGCACGGACAGACCCCTACAATGAGCAGTTCTTC. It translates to CASRARTDPYNEQFF.

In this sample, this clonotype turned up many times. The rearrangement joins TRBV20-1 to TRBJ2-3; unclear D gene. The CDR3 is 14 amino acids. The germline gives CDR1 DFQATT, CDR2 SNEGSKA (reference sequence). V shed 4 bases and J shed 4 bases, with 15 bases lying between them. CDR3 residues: CSANKFGSADTQYF. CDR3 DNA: TGCAGTGCTAATAAGTTTGGTTCGGCAGATACGCAGTATTTT.

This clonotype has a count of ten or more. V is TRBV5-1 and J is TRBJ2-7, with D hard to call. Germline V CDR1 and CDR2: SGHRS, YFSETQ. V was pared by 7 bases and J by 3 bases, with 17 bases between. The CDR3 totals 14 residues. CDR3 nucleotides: TGCGCCAGCGGCCTCGTGGCGGCAAGCTACGAGCAGTACTTC. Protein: CASGLVAASYEQYF.

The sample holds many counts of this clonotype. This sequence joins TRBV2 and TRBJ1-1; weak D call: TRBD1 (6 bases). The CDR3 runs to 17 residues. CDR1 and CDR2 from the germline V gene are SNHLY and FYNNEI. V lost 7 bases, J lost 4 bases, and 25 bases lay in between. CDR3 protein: CASIGLGTSRRGTEAFF. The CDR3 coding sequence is TGTGCCAGCATTGGCCTCGGGACATCAAGAAGGGGCACTGAAGCTTTCTTT. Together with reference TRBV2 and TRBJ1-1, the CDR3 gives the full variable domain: EPEVTQTPSHQVTQMGQEVILRCVPISNHLYFYWYRQILGQKVEFLVSFYNNEISEKSEIFDDQFSVERPDGSNFTLKIRSTKLEDSAMYFCASIGLGTSRRGTEAFFGQGTRLTVV.